This T cell receptor (beta chain) was sequenced in a study of CD8+ T cells in alopecia areata. In alopecia areata patients, both lesional scalp punch biopsies and peripheral blood were collected. After isolation, RNA underwent reverse transcription to generate cDNA as the sequencing template. Sequencing used immunoSEQ multiplex PCR; TCRdb keeps in-frame clones, though not all of them. The data hold around 80,000 clones, with just over 50% observed a single time. Germline CDR1 is MNHEY and CDR2 is SMNVEV (reference sequence). There are 13 residues in the CDR3. V shed 1 base and J 6 bases; nucleotides not matched to a gene: 1.

Sequences were obtained from NKG2D-high CD8+ T cells sorted from blood. This clonotype was obtained from a human donor with alopecia areata. J is TRBJ2-3 and V is TRBV27, with TRBD2 matching 7 bases. CDR3 in DNA: TGTGCCAGCAGTTTATTGCGGGGGGATACGCAGTATTTT. It translates to CASSLLRGDTQYF.